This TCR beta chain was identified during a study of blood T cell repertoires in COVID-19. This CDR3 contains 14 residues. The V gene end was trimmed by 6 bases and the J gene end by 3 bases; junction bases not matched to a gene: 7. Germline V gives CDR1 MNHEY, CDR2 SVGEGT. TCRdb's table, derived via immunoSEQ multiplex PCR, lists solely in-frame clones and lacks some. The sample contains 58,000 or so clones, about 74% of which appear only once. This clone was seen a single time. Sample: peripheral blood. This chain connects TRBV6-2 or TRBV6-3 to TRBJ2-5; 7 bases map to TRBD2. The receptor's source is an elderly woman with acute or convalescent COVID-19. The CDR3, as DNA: TGTGCCAGCAGCCCCTACCGGGAGGAAGAGACCCAGTACTTC. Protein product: CASSPYREEETQYF.